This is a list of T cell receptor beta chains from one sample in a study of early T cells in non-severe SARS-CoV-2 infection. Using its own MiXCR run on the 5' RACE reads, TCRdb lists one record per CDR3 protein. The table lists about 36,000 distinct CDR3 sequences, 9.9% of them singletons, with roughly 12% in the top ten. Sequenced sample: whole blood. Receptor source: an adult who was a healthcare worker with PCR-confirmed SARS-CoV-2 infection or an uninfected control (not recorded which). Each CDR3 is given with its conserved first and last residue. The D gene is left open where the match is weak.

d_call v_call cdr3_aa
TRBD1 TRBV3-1 CASSLRTGRETQYF
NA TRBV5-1 CASSLRAGTGQPQHF
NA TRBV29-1 CSVWVAGANVLTF
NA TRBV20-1 CSAREGGVSTDTQYF
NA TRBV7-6 CASSLTVGAGANVLTF
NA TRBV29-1 CSVETGEKLFF
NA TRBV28 CASSFGPANYGYTF
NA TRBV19 CASSQQEGVAIQYF
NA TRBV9 CASSALRRTNEQFF
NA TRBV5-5 CASSSNINPSYNSPLHF
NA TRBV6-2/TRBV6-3 CASSAEEYNEQFF
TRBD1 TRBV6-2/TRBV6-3 CASSPGTVYNEQFF
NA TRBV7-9 CASSPAGGQETQYF